What follows are 23 T cell receptor beta chains derived from one specimen sequenced in a study of blood T cell repertoires in COVID-19. Profiling relied on immunoSEQ multiplex PCR, and the TCRdb table lists in-frame clones only, not all of them. This table holds 200,000 to 250,000 clones, about 87% found once. Input material: peripheral blood. These receptors originate from a young man with COVID-19, enrolled during active disease.

The chain links TRBV29-1 to TRBJ1-2; D not certain. This CDR3 is built from 17 residues. V was trimmed by 4 bases and J by 0 bases, leaving 21 bases between them. In germline, CDR1 is SQVTM, CDR2 ANQGSEA. In DNA form, the CDR3 reads TGCAGCGTTGGAGGTTCCAAGCTAGGTGCAGCTAACTATGGCTACACCTTC. Protein product: CSVGGSKLGAANYGYTF.

This rearrangement joins TRBV2 to TRBJ1-5, with D hard to call. The CDR3 covers 14 residues. Deletions cut 2 bases from V and 0 bases from J, with 5 bases between. CDR1 SNHLY and CDR2 FYNNEI come from the germline V gene. CDR3 amino acids: CASSEQNSNQPQHF. The CDR3 DNA is TGTGCCAGCAGTGAACAGAATAGCAATCAGCCCCAGCATTTT.

This rearrangement joins TRBV5-1 to TRBJ1-2; D is perhaps TRBD1 (6 bases). V was shortened by 2 bases and J by 2 bases, with 10 bases between the two germline ends. The CDR3 totals 14 residues. CDR1 SGHRS and CDR2 YFSETQ come from the germline V gene. The CDR3 DNA is TGCGCCAGCAGCTTAAGGGACACAAACTATGGCTACACCTTC. This encodes CASSLRDTNYGYTF.

The chain couples TRBV7-2 to TRBJ2-2; D call uncertain. Germline-derived CDR1 and CDR2 are SGHTA and FQGNSA. The CDR3 is 12 amino acids. V lost 2 bases and J lost 8, with 6 bases in between. CDR3 in amino acids: CASSLTRGELFF. CDR3 DNA sequence: TGTGCCAGCAGCTTAACCAGGGGGGAGCTGTTTTTT.

The chain couples TRBV5-4 to TRBJ1-2, with 7 nucleotides matching TRBD1. Germline CDR1 and CDR2: SGHNT and YYREEE (reference sequence). The length of the CDR3 is 13 residues. Trimming removed 2 bases from V and 5 bases from J; junction bases left unmatched: 3. The CDR3 nucleotides read TGTGCCAGCAGCTTTACAGGGGTTTATGGCTACACCTTC. Translating it yields CASSFTGVYGYTF.

The V call is TRBV2, the J call TRBJ1-1; D is possibly TRBD1 (6 bases). The CDR3 covers 14 residues. The ends were cut back, 6 bases at V and 0 bases at J, with 11 bases in the middle. CDR1 and CDR2 (germline): SNHLY, FYNNEI. The chain's CDR3 is CASRGDTLNTEAFF. The CDR3 DNA is TGTGCCAGCAGGGGGGACACCCTGAACACTGAAGCTTTCTTT.

The chain uses TRBV19 and TRBJ2-1; 7 nucleotides line up with TRBD2. The CDR3 spans 19 residues. Per germline, CDR1 LNHDA and CDR2 SQIVND (reference sequence). With 3 bases clipped from V and 9 bases from J, the junction kept 23 bases outside the gene matches. The CDR3 protein is CASSIPLGRGESLSGEQFF. CDR3 nucleotide sequence: TGTGCCAGTAGTATCCCTCTGGGCCGGGGGGAGTCTTTATCGGGTGAGCAGTTCTTC.

This clone was detected a few times. The rearrangement links TRBV28 to TRBJ1-2; TRBD1 is a possible D gene (5 bases). Germline CDR1 MDHEN, CDR2 SYDVKM. The CDR3 consists of 14 residues. V was shortened by 6 bases and J by 2 bases, with 13 bases between the two germline ends. The CDR3 spells CASRQSGKNYGYTF. In nucleotides, the CDR3 is TGTGCCAGCAGACAGTCAGGGAAGAACTATGGCTACACCTTC.

The sample holds a few counts of this clone. The chain couples TRBV6-5 to TRBJ1-2; D possibly corresponds to TRBD1 (5 bases). This CDR3 is built from 15 residues. The germline gives CDR1 MNHEY, CDR2 SVGAGI. V was shortened by 8 bases and J by 4 bases, with 20 bases between the two germline ends. The CDR3 here is CASSPQREGTYGYTF. Here the CDR3 DNA reads TGTGCCAGCTCCCCACAAAGGGAGGGGACCTATGGCTACACCTTC.

V and J are TRBV6-6 and TRBJ1-2; TRBD1 matches at 7 bases. J was trimmed by 5 bases and V by 5 bases; bases with no gene match: 5. The CDR3 has 13 amino acids. Germline V gene data show CDR1 as MNHNY and CDR2 as SVGAGI (reference sequence). CDR3 sequence: CASSGGQKYGYTF. The CDR3 nucleotides are TGTGCCAGCAGTGGGGGACAGAAATATGGCTACACCTTC.

V gene TRBV19 combines with J gene TRBJ2-7; 8 bases fit TRBD1. The V and J ends lost 3 bases and 2 bases, in that order; junction bases with no gene match: 9. This CDR3 region has 16 residues. Germline CDR1 is LNHDA and CDR2 is SQIVND (reference sequence). The CDR3 loop reads CASSMGAGTGTYEQYF. In DNA, the CDR3 is TGTGCCAGTAGTATGGGCGCCGGGACAGGTACCTACGAGCAGTACTTC.

This chain links TRBV6-5 with TRBJ2-3, with TRBD2 matching over 7 bases. The CDR3 length is 14 residues. With 7 bases clipped from V and 2 bases from J, the junction kept 6 bases outside the gene matches. Per the germline V gene, CDR1 is MNHEY and CDR2 is SVGAGI. As DNA, the CDR3 is TGTGCCAGCACGCGGGAGTACCTCACAGATACGCAGTATTTT. Translating gives CASTREYLTDTQYF.

V is TRBV7-8 and J is TRBJ1-1, with D maybe TRBD1 (5 bases). This CDR3 spans 16 amino acids. The ends were cut back, 8 bases at V and 0 bases at J, with 19 bases in the middle. Germline V gene data show CDR1 as SGHVS and CDR2 as FQNEAQ. This chain's CDR3 is CASYSWGGVLNTEAFF. The CDR3 DNA reads TGTGCCAGCTACAGCTGGGGGGGAGTACTGAACACTGAAGCTTTCTTT.

The chain uses TRBV7-2 and TRBJ2-7; D ambiguous. Trimming cost V 2 bases and J 2 bases, with 13 bases left between them. Germline V gene data show CDR1 as SGHTA and CDR2 as FQGNSA. The CDR3 runs to 15 residues. CDR3 nucleotides: TGTGCCAGCAGCTTAAGTAGCATCGCCCCCTACGAGCAGTACTTC. It encodes CASSLSSIAPYEQYF.

V and J are TRBV9 and TRBJ2-7; D perhaps matches TRBD1 (6 bases). This CDR3 has 14 residues. The germline V gene encodes CDR1 SGDLS and CDR2 YYNGEE. V was pared by 0 bases and J by 2 bases, with 9 bases between. CDR3 nucleotide sequence: TGTGCCAGCAGCGTAGCGGACAGTCCCTACGAGCAGTACTTC. This sequence encodes CASSVADSPYEQYF.

The genes are TRBV7-9 and TRBJ1-2; the D is unclear. The V and J ends lost 5 bases and 8 bases respectively, with 9 bases between them. Germline loops: CDR1 SEHNR, CDR2 FQNEAQ (reference sequence). This CDR3 comprises 11 residues. The CDR3 is CASSLSGGYTF. CDR3 DNA sequence: TGTGCCAGCAGCCTTAGCGGGGGCTACACCTTC. Using reference TRBV7-9 and TRBJ1-2 for the parts outside the CDR3, the full variable domain is DTGVSQNPRHKITKRGQNVTFRCDPISEHNRLYWYRQTLGQGPEFLTYFQNEAQLEKSRLLSDRFSAERPKGSFSTLEIQRTEQGDSAMYLCASSLSGGYTFGSGTRLTVV.

With respect to this clone: A read error may produce the germline difference seen at one junction end. The chain recombines TRBV6-6 with TRBJ2-1, with 11 bases identical to TRBD2. The germline V gene has CDR1 MNHNY and CDR2 SVGAGI (reference sequence). The CDR3 consists of 15 residues. The CDR3 coding sequence is TGTTCCAGCAGACGACTAGCGGGACTCTACAATGAGCAGTTCTTC. It specifies CSSRRLAGLYNEQFF.

The V call is TRBV19, the J call TRBJ2-7; TRBD1 agrees at 9 bases. The CDR3 has 14 amino acids. V lost 5 bases and J lost 3; bases outside the gene matches: 5. Germline V gene lookup returns CDR1 LNHDA and CDR2 SQIVND (reference sequence). DNA for the CDR3: TGTGCCAGTAGTGGACAGGGGATAGACTACGAGCAGTACTTC. This gives the protein CASSGQGIDYEQYF.

In its sample, this clone was seen once. This rearrangement joins TRBV3-1 (or the pseudogene TRBV3-2) to TRBJ2-1; D gene uncertain. This CDR3 has 14 amino acids. The V end was cut by 2 bases, the J end by 0 bases, with 5 bases between. Germline CDR1 and CDR2: LGHDT and YNNKEL (reference sequence). The DNA for the CDR3 is TGTGCCAGCAGCCAATATAGCTCCTACAATGAGCAGTTCTTC. It is translated as CASSQYSSYNEQFF.

The rearrangement joins TRBV4-1 to TRBJ1-5; no clear D. The germline CDR1 and CDR2 sequences are MGHRA and YSYEKL. This CDR3 has 15 residues. Trimming took off 1 base at V and 7 bases at J, with 14 bases between the two ends. CDR3 residues: CASSQGEARGQPQHF. In nucleotides, the CDR3 is TGCGCCAGCAGCCAAGGGGAGGCTCGCGGGCAGCCCCAGCATTTT.

The chain carries TRBV24-1 and TRBJ2-2; D gene uncertain. This CDR3 is 11 amino acids long. The germline gives CDR1 KGHDR, CDR2 SFDVKD. V lost 4 bases and J lost 6, with 2 bases in between. The DNA for the CDR3 is TGTGCCACCAGTGACTCCGGGGAGCTGTTTTTT. Amino acid sequence: CATSDSGELFF.

This chain joins TRBV6-5 and TRBJ2-1; 7 nucleotides line up with TRBD2. The CDR3 has 13 residues. Germline V gene sequence: CDR1 MNHEY, CDR2 SVGAGI. After removal of 8 bases from V and 6 bases from J, the junction contained 7 bases not matched to a gene. In DNA, the CDR3 is TGTGCCAGCTCCGGGACTACGGGCAATGAGCAGTTCTTC. Its translation: CASSGTTGNEQFF.

The V call is TRBV28, the J call TRBJ1-4; 8 bases line up with TRBD1. V lost 4 bases and J lost 7; bases outside the gene matches: 11. This CDR3 region has 16 residues. Germline assignment: CDR1 MDHEN and CDR2 SYDVKM. The CDR3 protein is CASSSQGAIAREKLFF. The CDR3 DNA follows: TGTGCCAGCAGTTCTCAGGGGGCGATCGCACGTGAAAAACTGTTTTTT.